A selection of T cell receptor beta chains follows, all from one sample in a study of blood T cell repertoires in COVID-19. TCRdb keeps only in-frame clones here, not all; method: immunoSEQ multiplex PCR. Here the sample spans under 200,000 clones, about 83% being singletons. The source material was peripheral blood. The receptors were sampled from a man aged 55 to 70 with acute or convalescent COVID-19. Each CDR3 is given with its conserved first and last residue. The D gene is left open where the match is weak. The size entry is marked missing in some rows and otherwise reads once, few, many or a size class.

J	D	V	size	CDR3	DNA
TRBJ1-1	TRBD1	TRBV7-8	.	CASSPTSRTGLPNTEAFF	TGTGCCAGCAGCCCTACCTCCCGGACAGGCCTACCGAACACTGAAGCTTTCTTT
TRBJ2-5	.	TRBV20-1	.	CSASVSTETQYF	TGCAGTGCTAGTGTTAGTACGGAGACCCAGTACTTC
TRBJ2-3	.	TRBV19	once	CASSSQQGYTDTQYF	TGTGCCAGTAGCTCCCAGCAGGGTTACACAGATACGCAGTATTTT
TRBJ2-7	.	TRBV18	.	CASSPPGGRSPLGILEQYF	TGTGCCAGCTCACCACCGGGAGGCCGGAGCCCCCTCGGGATTTTAGAGCAGTACTTC
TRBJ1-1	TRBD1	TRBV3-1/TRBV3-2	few	CASSRAGTGGTEAFF	TGTGCCAGCAGCCGAGCCGGGACAGGGGGCACTGAAGCTTTCTTT
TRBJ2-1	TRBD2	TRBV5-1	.	CASSLGRGPGRTKQFF	TGCGCCAGCAGCCTTGGGAGGGGACCGGGCCGCACCAAGCAGTTCTTC
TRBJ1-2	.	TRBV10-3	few	CAISESRDRRGYGYTF	TGTGCCATCAGTGAGTCGAGGGACCGGCGGGGCTATGGCTACACCTTC
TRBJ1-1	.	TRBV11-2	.	CASSLVIGNTEAFF	TGTGCCAGCAGCTTAGTAATCGGGAACACTGAAGCTTTCTTT
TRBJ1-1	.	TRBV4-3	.	CASSQFIRETEAFF	TGCGCCAGCAGCCAATTCATACGGGAAACTGAAGCTTTCTTT
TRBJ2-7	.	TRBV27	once	CASSSDFSYEQYF	TGTGCCAGCAGTTCCGACTTCTCCTACGAGCAGTACTTC
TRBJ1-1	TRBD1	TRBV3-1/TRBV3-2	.	CASRVTGENTEAFF	TGTGCCAGCAGGGTGACAGGGGAAAACACTGAAGCTTTCTTT
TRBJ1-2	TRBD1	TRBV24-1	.	CATSDPKNRGEINYGYTF	TGTGCCACCAGTGACCCCAAGAACAGGGGAGAGATTAACTATGGCTACACCTTC
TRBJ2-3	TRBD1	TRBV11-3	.	CASSLGQGDTQYF	TGTGCCAGCAGCTTAGGACAGGGCGATACGCAGTATTTT
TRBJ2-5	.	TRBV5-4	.	CASSSYQETQYF	TGTGCCAGCAGCTCGTACCAAGAGACCCAGTACTTC
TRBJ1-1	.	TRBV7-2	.	CASSPGTGYRTEAFF	TGTGCCAGCAGCCCAGGAACAGGGTATCGCACTGAAGCTTTCTTT
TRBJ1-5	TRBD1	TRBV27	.	CASSLISGGSNQPQHF	TGTGCCAGCAGTTTAATTTCAGGGGGCAGCAATCAGCCCCAGCATTTT
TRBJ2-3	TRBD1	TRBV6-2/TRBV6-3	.	CASSSLLQTGVGDTQYF	TGTGCCAGCAGTTCACTTCTCCAGACAGGGGTGGGAGATACGCAGTATTTT
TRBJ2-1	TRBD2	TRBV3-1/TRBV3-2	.	CASSQDGPAGVGNEQFF	TGTGCCAGCAGCCAAGACGGCCCAGCGGGGGTCGGCAATGAGCAGTTCTTC
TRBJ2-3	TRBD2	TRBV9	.	CASSVGTSGGSDTQYF	TGTGCCAGCAGCGTAGGAACTAGCGGGGGTTCGGATACGCAGTATTTT
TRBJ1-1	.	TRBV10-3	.	CAIKNTGGMNTEAFF	TGTGCCATCAAAAACACGGGGGGGATGAACACTGAAGCTTTCTTT
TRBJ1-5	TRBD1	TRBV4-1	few	CASSQGRQGPKGQPQHF	TGCGCCAGCAGCCAGGGACGACAGGGTCCGAAGGGCCAGCCCCAGCATTTT
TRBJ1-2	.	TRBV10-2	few	CASSDGAGSDTF	TGCGCCAGCAGTGACGGAGCGGGAAGTGACACCTTC
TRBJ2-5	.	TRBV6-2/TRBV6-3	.	CASSSGTDRAGAQYF	TGTGCCAGCAGTTCGGGGACGGACAGGGCGGGGGCCCAGTACTTC
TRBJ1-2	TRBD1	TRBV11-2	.	CASRKPGQGAYGYTF	TGTGCCAGCAGGAAACCGGGACAGGGGGCTTATGGCTACACCTTC
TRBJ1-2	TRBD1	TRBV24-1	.	CATSEGDRGAANYGYTF	TGTGCCACCAGTGAAGGGGACAGGGGGGCAGCTAACTATGGCTACACCTTC
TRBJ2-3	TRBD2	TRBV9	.	CASSPRLAGGLLQSTDTQYF	TGTGCCAGCAGCCCACGACTAGCGGGGGGCCTACTACAAAGCACAGATACGCAGTATTTT
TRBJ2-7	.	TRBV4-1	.	CASSTRQATSYEQYF	TGCGCCAGCAGCACTCGACAGGCGACCTCCTACGAGCAGTACTTC
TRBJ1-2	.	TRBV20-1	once	CSASTGTGYTF	TGCAGTGCTAGTACAGGGACTGGCTACACCTTC
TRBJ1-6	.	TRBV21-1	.	CASSRQGNSPLHF	TGTGCCAGCAGTCGACAGGGGAATTCACCCCTCCACTTT
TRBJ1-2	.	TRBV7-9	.	CASSLGGGRDGYTF	TGTGCCAGCAGCTTAGGGGGAGGACGAGATGGCTACACCTTC
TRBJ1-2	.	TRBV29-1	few	CSVESQGWGYTF	TGCAGCGTTGAGAGTCAGGGCTGGGGCTACACCTTC
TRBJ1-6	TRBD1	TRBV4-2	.	CASSQVMAGGTPLHF	TGTGCCAGCAGCCAAGTTATGGCAGGGGGAACGCCCCTCCACTTT
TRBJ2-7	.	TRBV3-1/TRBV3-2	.	CASEGGASYEQYF	TGTGCCAGCGAGGGGGGGGCCTCCTACGAGCAGTACTTC
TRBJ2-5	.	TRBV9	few	CASSVVEAETQYF	TGTGCCAGCAGCGTAGTGGAGGCCGAGACCCAGTACTTC
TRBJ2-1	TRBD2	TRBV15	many	CATSRDVPPPSGPSYNEQFF	TGTGCCACCAGCAGAGATGTTCCCCCCCCTAGCGGGCCCTCCTACAATGAGCAGTTCTTC
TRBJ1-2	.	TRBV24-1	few	CATSDSHPYREGGYTF	TGTGCCACCAGTGATTCCCACCCGTACAGGGAAGGCGGCTACACCTTC
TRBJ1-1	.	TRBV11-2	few	CASSFRMNTEAFF	TGTGCCAGCAGCTTCAGGATGAACACTGAAGCTTTCTTT
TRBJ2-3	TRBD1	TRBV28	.	CASSFFPSGQGTDTQYF	TGTGCCAGCAGTTTTTTCCCATCCGGACAGGGGACAGATACGCAGTATTTT
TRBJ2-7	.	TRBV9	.	CASSGGTYPSYEQYF	TGTGCCAGCAGCGGGGGGACATACCCCTCCTACGAGCAGTACTTC
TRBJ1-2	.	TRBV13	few	CASSFRGAYGYTF	TGTGCCAGCAGCTTCAGGGGTGCATATGGCTACACCTTC
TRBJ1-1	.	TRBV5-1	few	CASSPRQTAEAFF	TGCGCCAGCAGCCCTAGACAGACCGCTGAAGCTTTCTTT
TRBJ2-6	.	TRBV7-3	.	CASSLSSSGANVLTF	TGTGCCAGCAGCTTGTCTAGCTCTGGGGCCAACGTCCTGACTTTC
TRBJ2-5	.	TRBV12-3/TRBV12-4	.	CASRDKYQETQYF	TGTGCCAGCAGGGACAAGTACCAAGAGACCCAGTACTTC
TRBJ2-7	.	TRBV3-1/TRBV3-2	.	CASRLGAGNSEQYF	TGTGCCAGCAGGCTTGGAGCAGGGAATAGCGAGCAGTACTTC
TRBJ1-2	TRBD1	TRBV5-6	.	CASSPGQGFDYTF	TGTGCCAGCAGCCCGGGACAGGGTTTTGACTACACCTTC
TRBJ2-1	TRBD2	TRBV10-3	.	CAIMASGGRSSYNEQFF	TGTGCCATCATGGCTAGCGGGGGCCGTAGCTCCTACAATGAGCAGTTCTTC
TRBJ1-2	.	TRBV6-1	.	CASSERGADSPKGYTF	TGTGCCAGCAGTGAACGGGGGGCAGATTCTCCCAAAGGCTACACCTTC
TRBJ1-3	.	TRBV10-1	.	CASSDRGAQGNTIYF	TGCGCCAGCAGTGACCGGGGGGCTCAAGGAAACACCATATATTTT
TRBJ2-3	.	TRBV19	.	CASSIRGGSDTQYF	TGTGCCAGTAGTATCAGGGGTGGCTCAGATACGCAGTATTTT
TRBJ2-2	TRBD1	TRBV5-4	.	CASSHGGTGVGELFF	TGTGCCAGCAGCCACGGAGGGACAGGGGTCGGGGAGCTGTTTTTT
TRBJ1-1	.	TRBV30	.	CAWSIQGYTEAFF	TGTGCCTGGAGTATCCAGGGGTACACTGAAGCTTTCTTT
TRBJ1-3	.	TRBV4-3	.	CASREGSGGGNTIYF	TGCGCCAGCAGGGAGGGGTCAGGCGGTGGAAACACCATATATTTT
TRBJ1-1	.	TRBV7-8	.	CASSLSLDTEAFF	TGTGCCAGCAGCTTGTCTCTCGACACTGAAGCTTTCTTT
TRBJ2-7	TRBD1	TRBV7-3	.	CASSLKGGTYEQYF	TGTGCCAGCAGCTTAAAAGGGGGCACCTACGAGCAGTACTTC
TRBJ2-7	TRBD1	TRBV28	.	CASSLGQGSSYEQYF	TGTGCCAGCAGCCTGGGACAGGGGAGCTCCTACGAGCAGTACTTC
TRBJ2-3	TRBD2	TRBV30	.	CAWSPSGAPDTQYF	TGTGCCTGGAGTCCTAGCGGGGCTCCAGATACGCAGTATTTT
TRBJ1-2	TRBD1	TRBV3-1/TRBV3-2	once	CASSQGQGRTGYTF	TGTGCCAGCAGCCAGGGACAGGGGCGAACGGGCTACACCTTC
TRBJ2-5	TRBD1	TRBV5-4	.	CASSIQGLSETQYF	TGTGCCAGCAGCATACAGGGGCTATCGGAGACCCAGTACTTC